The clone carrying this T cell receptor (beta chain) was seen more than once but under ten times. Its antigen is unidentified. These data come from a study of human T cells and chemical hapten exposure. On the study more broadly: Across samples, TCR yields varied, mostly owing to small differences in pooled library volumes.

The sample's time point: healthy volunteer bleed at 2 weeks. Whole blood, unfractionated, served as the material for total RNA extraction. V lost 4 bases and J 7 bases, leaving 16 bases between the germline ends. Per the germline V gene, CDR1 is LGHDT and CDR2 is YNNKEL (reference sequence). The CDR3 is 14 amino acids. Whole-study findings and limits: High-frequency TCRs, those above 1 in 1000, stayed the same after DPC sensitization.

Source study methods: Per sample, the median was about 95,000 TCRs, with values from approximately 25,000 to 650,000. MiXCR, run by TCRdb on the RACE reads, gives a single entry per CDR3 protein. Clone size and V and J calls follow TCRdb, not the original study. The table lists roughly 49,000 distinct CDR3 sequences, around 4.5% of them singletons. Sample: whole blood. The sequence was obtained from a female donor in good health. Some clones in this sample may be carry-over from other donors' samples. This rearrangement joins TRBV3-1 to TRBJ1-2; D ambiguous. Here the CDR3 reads CASSPLGPTAGYTF. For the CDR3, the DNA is TGTGCCAGCAGCCCGTTGGGCCCGACCGCTGGCTACACCTTC. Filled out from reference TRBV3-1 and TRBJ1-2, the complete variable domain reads DTAVSQTPKYLVTQMGNDKSIKCEQNLGHDTMYWYKQDSKKFLKIMFSYNNKELIINETVPNRFSPKSPDKAHLNLHINSLELGDSAVYFCASSPLGPTAGYTFGSGTRLTVV.